The clone carrying this T cell receptor beta chain showed up many times. The antigen is unknown. The sample is drawn from a study of T and B cells in COVID-19 patients. Study details: The recovered patients had mostly mild to moderate COVID-19 with outpatient management. At median age approximately 36 years, recovered patients were younger than active-infection patients at about 70.

The germline V gene has CDR1 LNHDA and CDR2 SQIVND (reference sequence). V dropped 4 bases and J dropped 10 bases, with 14 bases sitting between them. The CDR3 runs 14 residues. Each TRB amplification used about 230-550 ng of genomic DNA from blood. Study results and limitations: The recovered cohort had under 3,000 exclusive TCR clusters, including just over 30 low generation probability clusters. Patients with COVID-19 reportedly showed strongly skewed T cell receptor beta variable and joining gene usage.

BIOMED2 TRB-A/B primer pools were used in multiplex TRB PCR. TCRdb re-analysed the multiplex PCR reads in MiXCR, keeping a single row per CDR3 protein. Here the sample spans 15,000 to 20,000 distinct CDR3 sequences, approximately 30% being singletons. The genes are TRBV19 and TRBJ1-6, with D uncertain. Material for sequencing was blood. This sequence originates from a human donor who had recovered from COVID-19. The CDR3 nucleotides are TGTGCCAGTAGTACGCGAGACGGCCGGTCACCCCTCCACTTT. This encodes CASSTRDGRSPLHF.